What follows is one T cell receptor (beta chain) and its context. Antigen unknown. These data are taken from a study of CD8 T cells in ankylosing spondylitis. Notes on the study in general: Seemingly characteristic of ankylosing spondylitis blood was a TCR beta motif consisting of several highly homologous variants. Disease-associated clones were CD8+ and fairly uncommon in peripheral blood. From matched ankylosing spondylitis synovial fluid, disease-linked clones were reportedly recovered at significantly enriched levels.

For TCR beta, libraries came from quantitative 5'-RACE with molecular barcodes. TCRdb re-derived calls from the 5' RACE reads in MiXCR, one entry per CDR3 protein. The profile covers some 220,000 distinct CDR3 sequences, with 7.3% appearing a single time and 13% to 15% taken by the ten largest. Trimming cost V 2 bases and J 2 bases, with 6 bases left between them. CDR3 length equals 13 residues. CDR1 is MNHEY, CDR2 SVGAGI, per germline. This clonotype was obtained from a male donor with ankylosing spondylitis. The rearrangement links TRBV6-5 to TRBJ2-5; no clear D. The specimen was blood, either unsorted or a sorted T cell fraction (not recorded which). The DNA of the CDR3 is TGTGCCAGCAGTTACGCGAGGCAAGAGACCCAGTACTTC. It encodes CASSYARQETQYF.